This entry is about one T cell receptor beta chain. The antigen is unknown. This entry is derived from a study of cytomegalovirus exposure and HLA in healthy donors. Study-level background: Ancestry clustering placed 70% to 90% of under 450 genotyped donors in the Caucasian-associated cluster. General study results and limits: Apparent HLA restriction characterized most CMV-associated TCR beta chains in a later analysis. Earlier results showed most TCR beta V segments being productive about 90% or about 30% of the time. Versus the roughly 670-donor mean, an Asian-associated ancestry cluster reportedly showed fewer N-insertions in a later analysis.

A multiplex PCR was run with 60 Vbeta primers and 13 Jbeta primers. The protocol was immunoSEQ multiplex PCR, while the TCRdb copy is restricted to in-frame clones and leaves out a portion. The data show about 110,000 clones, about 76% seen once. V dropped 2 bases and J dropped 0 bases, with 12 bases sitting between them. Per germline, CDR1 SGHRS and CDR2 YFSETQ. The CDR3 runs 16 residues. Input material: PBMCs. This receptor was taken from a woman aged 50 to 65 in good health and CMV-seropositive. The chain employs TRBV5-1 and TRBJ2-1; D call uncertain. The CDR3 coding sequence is TGCGCCAGCAGCTTCACAGTGCGAAGCTCCTACAATGAGCAGTTCTTC. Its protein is CASSFTVRSSYNEQFF.